Sequencing of this T cell receptor beta chain was carried out in a study of tumor-infiltrating lymphocytes in localized non-small cell lung cancer. Study results and limitations: Tumor T-cell fraction was not associated with recurrence-free survival.

Profiled with immunoSEQ multiplex PCR; TCRdb holds only in-frame clones, not every one. The table shows approximately 15,000 clones, with almost 70% occurring only once. For this clone: What it binds is not known.

V shed 5 bases, J shed 0 bases, and the junction held 5 bases outside the gene matches. There are 15 residues in the CDR3. Germline lookup yields CDR1 SGHRS and CDR2 YFSETQ. V gene TRBV5-1 combines with J gene TRBJ2-7; 10 bases fit TRBD1. The sequence came from a human donor with non-small cell lung cancer. The sample consisted of lung tumor tissue. The CDR3 DNA reads TGCGCCAGCAGGATGGGACAGGGGTTCTCCTACGAGCAGTACTTC. This codes for CASRMGQGFSYEQYF.